What follows are 22 T cell receptor beta chains derived from one specimen sequenced in a study of blood T cell repertoires in COVID-19. Using immunoSEQ multiplex PCR, the repertoire was profiled, and TCRdb retains in-frame clones only, with some absent. Of a few hundred thousand clones listed, around 86% were seen once; the top ten hold about 3%. The source material was peripheral blood. These TCRs come from a human donor in a cohort sampled during active COVID-19.

V usage is TRBV3-1 (or the pseudogene TRBV3-2) and J usage is TRBJ1-5, with 8 bases matching TRBD1. The germline CDR1 and CDR2 sequences are LGHDT and YNNKEL (reference sequence). The CDR3 covers 17 residues. With 4 bases clipped from V and 3 bases from J, the junction kept 11 bases outside the gene matches. The CDR3 loop reads CASSPNPPGQDNQPQHF. The CDR3 DNA follows: TGTGCCAGCAGCCCTAATCCGCCGGGACAGGACAATCAGCCCCAGCATTTT.

The chain employs TRBV7-2 and TRBJ2-1, with TRBD2 matching over 8 bases. Germline V gives CDR1 SGHTA, CDR2 FQGNSA. The CDR3 consists of 14 residues. J was trimmed by 6 bases and V by 4 bases; bases with no gene match: 5. CDR3 sequence reads: CASSSTGGINEQFF. The CDR3 nucleotides read TGTGCCAGCAGCTCAACGGGGGGGATCAATGAGCAGTTCTTC.

CDR3 amino acids: CASRRQGKDTEAFF. CDR3 coding DNA: TGTGCCAGTAGGAGACAGGGCAAGGACACTGAAGCTTTCTTT. V and J are TRBV19 and TRBJ1-1; 7 nucleotides align to TRBD1. This CDR3 has 14 residues. Germline lookup yields CDR1 LNHDA and CDR2 SQIVND (reference sequence). Trimming removed 6 bases from V and 3 bases from J; junction bases left unmatched: 7.

This CDR3 reads CASSQREWDTQYF. In DNA, the CDR3 is TGTGCCAGCAGTCAGCGGGAGTGGGATACGCAGTATTTT. The chain is built from TRBV7-9 and TRBJ2-3, with TRBD2 identical over 8 bases. V dropped 6 bases and J dropped 6; count of bases not matched to a gene: 5. Germline CDR1 and CDR2: SEHNR and FQNEAQ (reference sequence). This CDR3 has 13 amino acids.

This clone has more than one count but fewer than ten. This sequence joins TRBV11-2 and TRBJ2-7, with 9 bases matching TRBD1. The CDR3 sequence is 18 residues long. CDR1 and CDR2 (germline): SGHAT, FQNNGV. V lost 3 bases, J lost 2 bases, and 14 bases stayed unmatched. Here the CDR3 DNA reads TGTGCCAGCAGCTTTTACTTCTCCGGGACAGGGTCTCCCTACGAGCAGTACTTC. It translates to CASSFYFSGTGSPYEQYF.

The chain employs TRBV9 and TRBJ2-7; a possible D gene is TRBD2 (7 bases). Per germline, CDR1 SGDLS and CDR2 YYNGEE. Trimming left V 0 bases short and J 2 bases short, with 15 bases between. The CDR3 is made up of 16 amino acids. The CDR3 DNA is TGTGCCAGCAGCGTAGGAGGCGGGGGCTCTCCCTACGAGCAGTACTTC. It is translated as CASSVGGGGSPYEQYF.

The chain links TRBV7-9 to TRBJ2-1; 9 bases agree with TRBD2. The trim removed 5 bases at V and 7 bases at J, leaving 9 bases unmatched. The germline V gene has CDR1 SEHNR and CDR2 FQNEAQ (reference sequence). The CDR3 loop spans 15 amino acids. The CDR3 coding sequence is TGTGCCAGCAGCCAAAGCGGGGGGCCTTATAATGAGCAGTTCTTC. Translating it yields CASSQSGGPYNEQFF.

The rearrangement uses TRBV30 and TRBJ2-3; possible D gene TRBD2, 6 bases. The length of the CDR3 is 16 residues. Trimming cost V 7 bases and J 5 bases, with 25 bases left between them. Germline V CDR1 and CDR2: GTSNPN, SVGIG (reference sequence). The CDR3 DNA follows: TGTGCCTTCTCAATAGGAGGGGCCGAACTGGGAGATACGCAGTATTTT. This translates into CAFSIGGAELGDTQYF.

The CDR3 here is CASSVEDRGRAEKLFF. For the CDR3, the DNA is TGTGCCAGCAGCGTAGAAGACAGGGGGCGGGCTGAAAAACTGTTTTTT. The rearrangement joins TRBV9 to TRBJ1-4; the match to TRBD1 covers 10 bases. The CDR3 is 16 amino acids. Germline loops: CDR1 SGDLS, CDR2 YYNGEE. V was pared by 0 bases and J by 7 bases, with 6 bases of the junction left unmatched. Full variable domain (missing parts from reference TRBV9 and TRBJ1-4): DSGVTQTPKHLITATGQRVTLRCSPRSGDLSVYWYQQSLDQGLQFLIQYYNGEERAKGNILERFSAQQFPDLHSELNLSSLELGDSALYFCASSVEDRGRAEKLFFGSGTQLSVL.

This clone was counted once. CDR3 sequence (DNA): TGTGCCAGTAGGACGGTCGACAGGGAGTATCATGGCTACACCTTC. Its translation is CASRTVDREYHGYTF. The rearrangement links TRBV19 to TRBJ1-2, with TRBD1 identical over 7 bases. The CDR3 covers 15 residues. Germline values: CDR1 LNHDA, CDR2 SQIVND (reference sequence). V was pared by 6 bases and J by 6 bases, with 13 bases of the junction left unmatched. The variable domain in full, with the rest retrieved from reference TRBV19 and TRBJ1-2, is DGGITQSPKYLFRKEGQNVTLSCEQNLNHDAMYWYRQDPGQGLRLIYYSQIVNDFQKGDIAEGYSVSREKKESFPLTVTSAQKNPTAFYLCASRTVDREYHGYTFGSGTRLTVV.

The chain employs TRBV27 and TRBJ2-5; D may be TRBD2 (6 bases). This CDR3 is 14 amino acids long. Trimming took off 4 bases at V and 4 bases at J, with 13 bases between the two ends. Looked up from germline, CDR1 is MNHEY and CDR2 is SMNVEV (reference sequence). The CDR3 bases are TGTGCCAGCAGTTGGGGGACTTCAGCAGAGACCCAGTACTTC. Protein sequence: CASSWGTSAETQYF.

The rearrangement joins TRBV11-2 to TRBJ2-7; D gene ambiguous. The CDR3 is 11 residues long. V lost 4 bases, J lost 10 bases, and 11 bases lay in between. In germline, CDR1 is SGHAT, CDR2 FQNNGV. Here the CDR3 DNA reads TGTGCCAGCAGCTCCTTTCCGGTCCAGTACTTC. Protein: CASSSFPVQYF. Full variable domain (missing parts from reference TRBV11-2 and TRBJ2-7): EAGVAQSPRYKIIEKRQSVAFWCNPISGHATLYWYQQILGQGPKLLIQFQNNGVVDDSQLPKDRFSAERLKGVDSTLKIQPAKLEDSAVYLCASSSFPVQYFGPGTRLTVT.

V is TRBV20-1 and J is TRBJ1-6, with 9 bases identical to TRBD1. Trimming at V came to 3 bases and at J to 6 bases, leaving 6 bases not matched to a gene. CDR1 is DFQATT and CDR2 is SNEGSKA in the germline V gene (reference sequence). The CDR3 has 15 residues. CDR3 residues: CSASLGTGRNSPLHF. CDR3 DNA: TGCAGTGCTAGTCTTGGGACAGGGCGTAATTCACCCCTCCACTTT.

The rearrangement joins TRBV7-2 to TRBJ2-2, with D possibly being TRBD2 (6 bases). This CDR3 contains 17 residues. Germline values: CDR1 SGHTA, CDR2 FQGNSA. Trimming stripped 3 bases from V and 3 bases from J, with 17 bases between. The DNA of the CDR3 is TGTGCCAGCAGCTTTATAAGAGCATCGGGGGACACCGGGGAGCTGTTTTTT. It is translated as CASSFIRASGDTGELFF.

J is TRBJ1-1 and V is TRBV30, with a weak D call TRBD1 (6 bases). Germline CDR1 GTSNPN, CDR2 SVGIG (reference sequence). This CDR3 is 13 amino acids long. With 3 bases removed from V and 7 bases from J, the gap between germline ends came to 15 bases. CDR3 region: CAWRQGPSVEAFF. The CDR3 DNA reads TGTGCCTGGAGACAGGGTCCATCGGTTGAAGCTTTCTTT.

This chain connects TRBV27 to TRBJ2-7; TRBD1 aligns across 10 bases. Unmatched junction bases numbered 8, after V lost 5 bases and J lost 1 base. Germline CDR1 MNHEY, CDR2 SMNVEV (reference sequence). The CDR3 is made up of 16 amino acids. In DNA form, the CDR3 reads TGTGCCAGCAGTCCGGGGAGGGACAGGGGTTCCTACGAGCAGTACTTC. This translates into CASSPGRDRGSYEQYF.

The chain is built from TRBV7-3 and TRBJ2-2; 11 positions agree with TRBD2. The ends lost 5 bases at V and 8 bases at J; junction bases unmatched: 10. The V gene's germline CDR1 is SGHTA and CDR2 FQGTGA. This CDR3 has 16 residues. CDR3 residues: CASSPDSGRARGELFF. In DNA, the CDR3 is TGTGCCAGCAGCCCCGATAGCGGGAGGGCTAGAGGGGAGCTGTTTTTT.

The chain couples TRBV3-1 (or the pseudogene TRBV3-2) to TRBJ2-3; 8 nucleotides match TRBD2. J lost 5 bases, V lost 2 bases, and 6 bases had no gene match. CDR1 is LGHDT, CDR2 YNNKEL, per germline (reference sequence). The CDR3 runs 15 residues. CDR3 coding DNA: TGTGCCAGCAGCCAAACGGGGGGGCCCGGAGATACGCAGTATTTT. Its protein product is CASSQTGGPGDTQYF.

This chain connects TRBV5-1 to TRBJ2-5; D call uncertain. The V gene lost 1 base and the J gene lost 5 bases, with 6 bases spanning the gap. Per germline, CDR1 SGHRS and CDR2 YFSETQ. This CDR3 is 12 amino acids long. This CDR3 is CASSLTVETQYF. CDR3 bases: TGCGCCAGCAGCTTGACGGTGGAGACCCAGTACTTC. Looking up the rest from reference TRBV5-1 and TRBJ2-5 gives the full variable domain: KAGVTQTPRYLIKTRGQQVTLSCSPISGHRSVSWYQQTPGQGLQFLFEYFSETQRNKGNFPGRFSGRQFSNSRSEMNVSTLELGDSALYLCASSLTVETQYFGPGTRLLVL.

This sequence joins TRBV15 and TRBJ2-5; tentative D call: TRBD1 (6 bases). The germline V gene has CDR1 LNHNV and CDR2 YYDKDF (reference sequence). The CDR3 runs to 16 residues. The V and J ends lost 9 bases and 1 base respectively, with 21 bases between them. In DNA, the CDR3 is TGTGCCACTGCCCCTGGGGGCCAAGGGTCCCAAGAGACCCAGTACTTC. It codes for CATAPGGQGSQETQYF.

Only a few counts were recorded for this clone. The V and J genes are TRBV7-8 and TRBJ1-5; 7 bases align to TRBD1. Germline loops: CDR1 SGHVS, CDR2 FQNEAQ. Trimming removed 1 base from V and 6 bases from J; junction bases left unmatched: 9. The CDR3 sequence is 16 residues long. This chain's CDR3 is CASSLESDRVGQPQHF. CDR3 nucleotide sequence: TGTGCCAGCAGCTTAGAAAGTGACAGGGTCGGTCAGCCCCAGCATTTT.

This chain uses TRBV7-9 with TRBJ2-7; tentative D call: TRBD2 (5 bases). This CDR3 spans 15 amino acids. Trimming removed 5 bases at V and 3 bases at J, with 17 bases between. Per the germline V gene, CDR1 is SEHNR and CDR2 is FQNEAQ (reference sequence). For the CDR3, the DNA is TGTGCCAGCAGCCCCGGATCGGGAAGGGACTACGAGCAGTACTTC. Translated: CASSPGSGRDYEQYF.